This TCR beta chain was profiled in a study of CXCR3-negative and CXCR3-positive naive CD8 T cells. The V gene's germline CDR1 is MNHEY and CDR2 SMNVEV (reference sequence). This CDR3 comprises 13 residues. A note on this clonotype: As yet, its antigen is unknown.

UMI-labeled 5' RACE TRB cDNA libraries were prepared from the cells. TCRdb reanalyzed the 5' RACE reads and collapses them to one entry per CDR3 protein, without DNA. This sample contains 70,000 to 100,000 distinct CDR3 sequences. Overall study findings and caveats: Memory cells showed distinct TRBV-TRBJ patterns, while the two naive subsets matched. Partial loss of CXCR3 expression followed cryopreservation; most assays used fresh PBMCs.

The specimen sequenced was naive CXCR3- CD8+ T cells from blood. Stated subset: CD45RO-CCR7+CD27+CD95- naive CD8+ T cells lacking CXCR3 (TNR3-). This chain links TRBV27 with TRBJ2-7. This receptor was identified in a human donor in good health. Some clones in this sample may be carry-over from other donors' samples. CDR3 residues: CASSSTSTYEQYF.